The following is a TCR beta chain sequence with its context. No antigen is known for it. The sample is drawn from a study of OX40 agonist ivuxolimab in advanced cancers. Study-level results: Also present in some nonresponders was a low level of normalized T-cell clonal expansion.

The CDR3 spans 16 residues. V lost 1 base to trimming and J lost 4 bases, with 16 bases between them. Germline assignment: CDR1 MNHNS and CDR2 SASEGT. Assay: immunoSEQ multiplex PCR; the TCRdb copy retains only in-frame clones and omits some. This table holds some 58,000 clones, approximately 91% found once. The material was CD4+ or CD8+ T cells sorted from blood, obtained in a trial of the OX40 agonist ivuxolimab. This rearrangement joins TRBV6-1 to TRBJ2-5, with D perhaps assigned TRBD1 or TRBD2 (6 bases each). The source of this sequence is an adult with an advanced solid tumor such as melanoma, head and neck, liver or kidney cancer. CDR3 DNA: TGTGCCAGCAGTGAAGGACTTAGGGGGGTCCCAGAGACCCAGTACTTC. Translation: CASSEGLRGVPETQYF.